Following are 13 T cell receptor beta chains from one sample sequenced in a study of cytomegalovirus exposure and HLA in healthy donors. This PCR relied on a set of 60 Vbeta primers and 13 Jbeta primers. Profiling relied on immunoSEQ multiplex PCR, and the TCRdb table lists in-frame clones only, not all of them. Here the sample spans roughly 71,000 clones, about 78% being singletons. Sequenced material: PBMCs. The receptor source for this set is a girl aged 5 to 17 in good health and CMV-seropositive.

The chain has TRBV19 and TRBJ2-7, with a weak D call TRBD2 (6 bases). V lost 5 bases and J 7 bases, leaving 18 bases between the germline ends. The CDR3 has 14 residues. Germline CDR1 LNHDA, CDR2 SQIVND (reference sequence). Here the CDR3 reads CASSHSTRRGEQYF. The DNA for the CDR3 is TGTGCCAGTAGTCACTCAACCCGACGGGGGGAGCAGTACTTC.

DNA for the CDR3: TGTGCCAGCAGTACTGGACAGCCCAATGAGCAGTTCTTC. This encodes CASSTGQPNEQFF. The J gene is TRBJ2-1, the V gene TRBV6-5; tentatively, D is TRBD1 (6 bases). Trimming took off 5 bases at V and 6 bases at J, with 11 bases between the two ends. Germline V gene sequence: CDR1 MNHEY, CDR2 SVGAGI. This CDR3 contains 13 residues.

The chain carries TRBV11-2 and TRBJ2-7, with D possibly TRBD1 on 7 matching bases. The CDR3 spans 14 residues. Per the germline V gene, CDR1 is SGHAT and CDR2 is FQNNGV. Trimming cost V 1 base and J 5 bases, with 12 bases left between them. The CDR3 DNA reads TGTGCCAGCAGCTTAGTCGTCAGGGGGGACGAGCAGTACTTC. Its translation is CASSLVVRGDEQYF.

The chain carries TRBV5-4 and TRBJ2-7, with 9 bases fitting TRBD1. The ends lost 0 bases at V and 6 bases at J; junction bases unmatched: 4. In germline, CDR1 is SGHNT, CDR2 YYREEE (reference sequence). The CDR3 length is 14 residues. The CDR3 coding sequence is TGTGCCAGCAGCTTGGACAGGGGGCCTTCCGAGCAGTACTTC. Its translation: CASSLDRGPSEQYF.

This clone was found a few times. The chain links TRBV6-5 to TRBJ2-1; D remains unclear. This CDR3 is built from 11 residues. CDR1 and CDR2 from the germline V gene are MNHEY and SVGAGI. Trimming stripped 8 bases from V and 6 bases from J, with 8 bases between. CDR3: CASGRLNEQFF. The CDR3 DNA is TGTGCCAGCGGAAGACTCAATGAGCAGTTCTTC.

The chain's CDR3 is CASSRSDRGPFLSYEQYF. The CDR3 coding sequence is TGTGCCAGCAGTCGATCAGACAGGGGACCTTTCCTTTCCTACGAGCAGTACTTC. This chain uses TRBV7-9 with TRBJ2-7; the match to TRBD1 covers 8 bases. The CDR3 is made up of 18 amino acids. Germline assignment: CDR1 SEHNR and CDR2 FQNEAQ (reference sequence). J was trimmed by 1 base and V by 6 bases; bases with no gene match: 17. Variable domain in full (rest from reference TRBV7-9 and TRBJ2-7): DTGVSQNPRHKITKRGQNVTFRCDPISEHNRLYWYRQTLGQGPEFLTYFQNEAQLEKSRLLSDRFSAERPKGSFSTLEIQRTEQGDSAMYLCASSRSDRGPFLSYEQYFGPGTRLTVT.

This clone was detected a few times. The chain uses TRBV6-5 and TRBJ1-1; TRBD1 might be the D (5 bases). CDR1 is MNHEY, CDR2 SVGAGI, per germline. The ends were cut back, 6 bases at V and 0 bases at J, with 11 bases in the middle. There are 14 residues in the CDR3. The CDR3 nucleotides are TGTGCCAGCAGAGGGGATGACCTGAACACTGAAGCTTTCTTT. It is translated as CASRGDDLNTEAFF.

This chain joins TRBV30 and TRBJ2-2; 7 nucleotides agree with TRBD1. Trimming took 4 bases from V and 2 from J; bases not matched to a gene: 10. In germline, CDR1 is GTSNPN, CDR2 SVGIG (reference sequence). The CDR3 has 16 residues. The CDR3 reads CAWNRDRTPNTGELFF. The CDR3 DNA follows: TGTGCCTGGAACCGGGACAGAACACCTAACACCGGGGAGCTGTTTTTT.

The chain has TRBV5-1 and TRBJ2-1, with 7 bases identical to TRBD2. The length of the CDR3 is 15 residues. J lost 0 bases, V lost 7 bases, and 7 bases had no gene match. Per germline, CDR1 SGHRS and CDR2 YFSETQ. The CDR3 DNA reads TGCGCCAGCGCGACTAGCTTGACCTCCTACAATGAGCAGTTCTTC. The encoded protein is CASATSLTSYNEQFF.

V and J are TRBV28 and TRBJ1-2; D is perhaps TRBD1 (5 bases). Trimming pared 7 bases from V and 5 bases from J, leaving 11 bases between. The CDR3 totals 12 residues. Germline-derived CDR1 and CDR2 are MDHEN and SYDVKM. CDR3 nucleotides: TGTGCCAGCAATTCCGGGGGGTATGGCTACACCTTC. Amino acid sequence: CASNSGGYGYTF.

The chain links TRBV2 to TRBJ1-1; 7 bases map to TRBD1. CDR1 is SNHLY, CDR2 FYNNEI, per germline. V lost 9 bases and J lost 1; bases outside the gene matches: 5. The CDR3 runs to 13 residues. The CDR3 coding sequence is TGTGCCAGGAAACGACAGGGGAACACTGAAGCTTTCTTT. Its translation: CARKRQGNTEAFF.

This chain uses TRBV30 with TRBJ2-3, with TRBD2 matching over 7 bases. The CDR3 is made up of 14 amino acids. With 0 bases clipped from V and 1 base from J, the junction kept 1 base outside the gene matches. Per the germline V gene, CDR1 is GTSNPN and CDR2 is SVGIG (reference sequence). The CDR3 loop is CAWSVAGGTDTQYF. The CDR3 region has the DNA TGTGCCTGGAGTGTGGCGGGGGGCACAGATACGCAGTATTTT.

The CDR3 nucleotides are TGTGCCAGGACGGGACTAGCCGAAAATGAGCAGTTCTTC. Translated, it gives CARTGLAENEQFF. V usage is TRBV30 and J usage is TRBJ2-1; 9 bases are a match to TRBD2. After removal of 8 bases from V and 7 bases from J, the junction contained 9 bases not matched to a gene. Germline V gene data show CDR1 as GTSNPN and CDR2 as SVGIG (reference sequence). The CDR3 extends over 13 amino acids.